This TCR beta chain is drawn from a study of human T cells and chemical hapten exposure. General study points: DPC sensitization left the count of TCRs above 1 in 1000 unchanged. Expanded TCRs grouped into significantly more large CDR3 similarity clusters than controls produced.

On this clonotype itself: Its antigen is not identified.

CDR1 is ENHRY, CDR2 SYGVKD, per germline. V shed 0 bases and J shed 2 bases, with 8 bases lying between them. There are 15 residues in the CDR3. TCRdb fed the RACE reads into MiXCR, producing one record per CDR3 protein. The sample comprises 270,000 or so distinct CDR3 sequences, over 7.5% of which are singletons, and more than 0.95% rests with the top ten. Time point here: pre-sensitization, week 0. The treatment is: therapeutic diphenylcyclopropenone sensitization with weekly scalp DPC. The study enrolled 18 to 70-year-old alopecia patients suitable for DPC. Sample: whole blood, taken in connection with sensitization to the hapten diphenylcyclopropenone (DPC). V is TRBV10-3 and J is TRBJ2-1; D uncertain. The origin of this receptor is a young man with alopecia areata. Some clones in this sample may be carry-over from other donors' samples. For the CDR3, the DNA is TGTGCCATCAGTGAGTCGCCAGATACCTACAATGAGCAGTTCTTC. It yields the protein CAISESPDTYNEQFF.